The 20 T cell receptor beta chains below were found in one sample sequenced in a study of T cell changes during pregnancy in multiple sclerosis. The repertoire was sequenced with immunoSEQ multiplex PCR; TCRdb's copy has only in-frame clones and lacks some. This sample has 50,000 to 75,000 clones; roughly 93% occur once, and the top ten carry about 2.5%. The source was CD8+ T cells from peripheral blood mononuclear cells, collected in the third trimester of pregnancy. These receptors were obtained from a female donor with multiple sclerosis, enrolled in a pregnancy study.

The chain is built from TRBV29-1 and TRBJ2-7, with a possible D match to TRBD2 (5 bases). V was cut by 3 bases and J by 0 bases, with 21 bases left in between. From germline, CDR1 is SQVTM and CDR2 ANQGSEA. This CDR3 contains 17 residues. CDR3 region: CSVEGYPIPGSSYEQYF. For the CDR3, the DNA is TGCAGCGTTGAGGGATACCCAATTCCTGGGAGCTCCTACGAGCAGTACTTC.

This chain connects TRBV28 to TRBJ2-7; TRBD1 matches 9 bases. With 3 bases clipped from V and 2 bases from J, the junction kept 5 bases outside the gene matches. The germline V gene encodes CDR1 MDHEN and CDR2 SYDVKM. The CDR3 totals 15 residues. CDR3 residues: CASSFRDRVPYEQYF. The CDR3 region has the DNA TGTGCCAGCAGTTTTCGGGACAGGGTTCCCTACGAGCAGTACTTC.

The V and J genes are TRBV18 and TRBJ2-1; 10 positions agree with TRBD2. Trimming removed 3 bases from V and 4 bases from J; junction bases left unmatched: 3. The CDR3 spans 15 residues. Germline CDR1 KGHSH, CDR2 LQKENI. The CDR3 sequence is CASSPASGSYNEQFF. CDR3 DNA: TGTGCCAGCTCACCGGCTAGCGGGAGTTACAATGAGCAGTTCTTC.

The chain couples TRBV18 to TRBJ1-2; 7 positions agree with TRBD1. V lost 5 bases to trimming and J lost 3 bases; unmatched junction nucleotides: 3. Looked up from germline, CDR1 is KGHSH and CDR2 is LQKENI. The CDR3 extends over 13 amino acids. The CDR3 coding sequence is TGTGCCAGCTCATCCCAGGGGGACTATGGCTACACCTTC. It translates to CASSSQGDYGYTF.

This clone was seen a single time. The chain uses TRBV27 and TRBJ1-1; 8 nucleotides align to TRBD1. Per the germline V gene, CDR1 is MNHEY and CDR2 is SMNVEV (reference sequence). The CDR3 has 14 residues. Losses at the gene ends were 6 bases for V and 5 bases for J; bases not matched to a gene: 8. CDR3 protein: CASRPGQGGTEAFF. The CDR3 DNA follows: TGTGCCAGCAGACCAGGACAGGGAGGGACTGAAGCTTTCTTT.

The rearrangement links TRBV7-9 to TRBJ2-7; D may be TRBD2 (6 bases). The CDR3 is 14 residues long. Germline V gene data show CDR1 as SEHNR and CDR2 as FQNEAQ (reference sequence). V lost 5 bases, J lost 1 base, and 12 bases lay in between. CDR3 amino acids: CASSGGVVSYEQYF. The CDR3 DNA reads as TGTGCCAGCAGCGGAGGGGTAGTGTCCTACGAGCAGTACTTC.

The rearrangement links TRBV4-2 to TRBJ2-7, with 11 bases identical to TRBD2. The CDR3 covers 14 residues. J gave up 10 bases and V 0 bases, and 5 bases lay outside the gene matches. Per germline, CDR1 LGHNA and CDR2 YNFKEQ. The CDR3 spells CASSQDWTSGLQYF. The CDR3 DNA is TGTGCCAGCAGCCAAGACTGGACTAGCGGGCTCCAGTACTTC.

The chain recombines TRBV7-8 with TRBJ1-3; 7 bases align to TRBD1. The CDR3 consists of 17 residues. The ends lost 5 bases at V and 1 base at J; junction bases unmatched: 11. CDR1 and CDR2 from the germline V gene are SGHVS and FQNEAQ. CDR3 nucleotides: TGTGCCAGCAGCACCGACAGGACAGGCGCGTCTGGAAACACCATATATTTT. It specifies CASSTDRTGASGNTIYF.

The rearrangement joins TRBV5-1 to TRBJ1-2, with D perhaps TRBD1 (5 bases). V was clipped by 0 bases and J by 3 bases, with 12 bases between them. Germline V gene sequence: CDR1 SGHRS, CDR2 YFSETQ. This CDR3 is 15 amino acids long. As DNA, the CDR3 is TGCGCCAGCAGCTTGGATCTTGCGGGGGACTATGGCTACACCTTC. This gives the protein CASSLDLAGDYGYTF.

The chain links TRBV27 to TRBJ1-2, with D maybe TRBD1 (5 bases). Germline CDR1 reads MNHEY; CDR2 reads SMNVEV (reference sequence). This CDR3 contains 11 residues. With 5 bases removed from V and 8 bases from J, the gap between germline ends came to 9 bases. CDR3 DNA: TGTGCCAGCAGTGCAGGGATCGGCTACACCTTC. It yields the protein CASSAGIGYTF.

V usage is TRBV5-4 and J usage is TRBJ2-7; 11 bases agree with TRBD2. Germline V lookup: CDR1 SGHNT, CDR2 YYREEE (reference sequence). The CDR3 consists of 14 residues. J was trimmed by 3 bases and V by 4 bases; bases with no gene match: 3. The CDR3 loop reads CASSSGTSGYEQYF. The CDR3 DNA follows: TGTGCCAGCAGCAGCGGGACTAGCGGCTACGAGCAGTACTTC. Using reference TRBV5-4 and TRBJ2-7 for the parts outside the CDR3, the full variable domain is ETGVTQSPTHLIKTRGQQVTLRCSSQSGHNTVSWYQQALGQGPQFIFQYYREEENGRGNFPPRFSGLQFPNYSSELNVNALELDDSALYLCASSSGTSGYEQYFGPGTRLTVT.

CDR3 DNA sequence: TGTGCCAGCAGGCGACTAGCGGGAGGGCCAGATACGCAGTATTTT. This sequence encodes CASRRLAGGPDTQYF. The chain is built from TRBV7-6 and TRBJ2-3; 14 bases agree with TRBD2. With V trimmed by 6 bases and J by 4 bases, 3 bases remained unmatched. The CDR3 covers 15 residues. Germline V gene lookup returns CDR1 SGHVS and CDR2 FNYEAQ.

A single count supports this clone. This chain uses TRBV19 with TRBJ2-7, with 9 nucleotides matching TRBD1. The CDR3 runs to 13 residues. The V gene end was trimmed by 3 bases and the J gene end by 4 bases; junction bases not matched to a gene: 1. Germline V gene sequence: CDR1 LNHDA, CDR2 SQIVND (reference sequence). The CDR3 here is CASSMGTGYEQYF. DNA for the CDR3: TGTGCCAGTAGTATGGGGACAGGGTACGAGCAGTACTTC.

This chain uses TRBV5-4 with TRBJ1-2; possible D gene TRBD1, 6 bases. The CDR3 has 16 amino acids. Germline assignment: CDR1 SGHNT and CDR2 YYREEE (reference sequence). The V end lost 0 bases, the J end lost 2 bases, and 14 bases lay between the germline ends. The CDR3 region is CASSLESDRTNYGYTF. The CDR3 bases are TGTGCCAGCAGCTTGGAATCTGACAGGACCAACTATGGCTACACCTTC.

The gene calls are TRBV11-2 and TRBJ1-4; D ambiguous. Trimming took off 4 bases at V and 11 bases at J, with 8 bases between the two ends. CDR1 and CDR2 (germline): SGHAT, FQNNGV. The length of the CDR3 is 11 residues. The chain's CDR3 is CASSSRDKLFF. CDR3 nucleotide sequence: TGTGCCAGCAGCTCCCGGGATAAACTGTTTTTT.

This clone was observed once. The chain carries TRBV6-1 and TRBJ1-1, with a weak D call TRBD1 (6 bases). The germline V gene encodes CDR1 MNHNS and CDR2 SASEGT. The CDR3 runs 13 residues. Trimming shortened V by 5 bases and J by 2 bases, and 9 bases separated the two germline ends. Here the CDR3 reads CASSLDSNTEAFF. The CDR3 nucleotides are TGTGCCAGCAGTCTGGACAGCAACACTGAAGCTTTCTTT.

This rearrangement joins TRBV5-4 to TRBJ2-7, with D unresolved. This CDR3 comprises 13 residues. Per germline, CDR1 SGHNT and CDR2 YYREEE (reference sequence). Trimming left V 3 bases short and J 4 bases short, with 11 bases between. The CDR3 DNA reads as TGTGCCAGCAGCTGGGCCCCCTCTTACGAGCAGTACTTC. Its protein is CASSWAPSYEQYF.

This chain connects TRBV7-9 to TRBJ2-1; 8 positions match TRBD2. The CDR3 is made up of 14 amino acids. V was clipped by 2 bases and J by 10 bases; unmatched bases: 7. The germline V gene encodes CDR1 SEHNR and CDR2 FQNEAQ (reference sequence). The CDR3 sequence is CASSLFTGGDEQFF. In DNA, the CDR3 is TGTGCCAGCAGCTTATTCACGGGAGGGGACGAGCAGTTCTTC.

The CDR3 sequence is CASSLWERGTDTQYF. In DNA, the CDR3 is TGCGCCAGCAGCTTGTGGGAGCGGGGCACAGATACGCAGTATTTT. The chain carries TRBV5-1 and TRBJ2-3, with D perhaps matching TRBD2 (6 bases). V lost 1 base, J lost 1 base, and 10 bases lay in between. The CDR3 covers 15 residues. CDR1 and CDR2 (germline): SGHRS, YFSETQ.

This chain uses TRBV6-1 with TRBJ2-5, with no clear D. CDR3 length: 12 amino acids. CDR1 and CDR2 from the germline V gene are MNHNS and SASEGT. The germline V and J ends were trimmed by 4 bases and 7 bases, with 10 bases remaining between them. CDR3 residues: CASSAPRVTQYF. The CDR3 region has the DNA TGTGCCAGCAGTGCCCCCCGGGTGACCCAGTACTTC.